This T cell receptor beta chain was recovered during a study of patients and donors after allogeneic stem cell transplantation. CDR3 length equals 14 residues. Deletions cut 6 bases from V and 2 bases from J, with 11 bases between. Germline V lookup: CDR1 DFQATT, CDR2 SNEGSKA (reference sequence). TCRdb fed the RT-PCR reads into MiXCR, producing one record per CDR3 protein. In the table there are approximately 200,000 distinct CDR3 sequences, about 37% of which are singletons. This chain connects TRBV20-1 to TRBJ2-6; a weak D match, TRBD1 (6 bases). The sequence derives from a human donor who was either an allogeneic HSCT recipient or a stem cell or donor lymphocyte infusion donor (not recorded which). It is not recorded whose cells these are; they may come from a transplant donor. Input material: blood, either unsorted or a sorted T cell fraction (not recorded which). CDR3 in amino acids: CSAREGAGANVLTF. The CDR3 DNA reads TGCAGTGCCCGAGAGGGGGCTGGGGCCAACGTCCTGACTTTC.